Described below is a single T cell receptor (beta chain) sequence and its context. Ten or more counts support this clonotype. Its antigen is not yet known. No much larger clonotype is one base removed from it; base qualities were not supplied. The data were taken from a study of Graves' ophthalmopathy and Graves' hyperthyroidism (dated by TCRdb to the late 2010s). Regarding the research as a whole: Peripheral blood samples were taken at the time of initial diagnosis, before any treatment was given. The independent validation cohort included 18 to 20 hyperthyroidism patients plus 17 patients who later progressed from hyperthyroidism to ophthalmopathy. In roughly 6 hyperthyroidism patients, the T-cell repertoires found in thyroid tissue were compared with those found in blood. In total, 135 blood samples were TCR-sequenced: around 42 ophthalmopathy, roughly 80 hyperthyroidism and some 17 hyperthyroidism-to-ophthalmopathy patients. The study used signatures of the TCR beta repertoire to tell Graves' ophthalmopathy apart from Graves' hyperthyroidism and to predict which patients would progress to ophthalmopathy. A discovery set of 95 to 100 patients (43 ophthalmopathy, 55 to 65 stable hyperthyroidism) was enrolled to explore V-J signatures distinguishing ophthalmopathy from hyperthyroidism. Following sample collection, hyperthyroidism patients were given methimazole at a starting dose of 30 mg daily, and ophthalmopathy patients were given high-dose intravenous methylprednisolone. For training and testing, the 110 or so patients in the discovery cohort were randomly divided in a 7:3 ratio.

The germline V gene encodes CDR1 SGHTA and CDR2 FQGNSA. A distance of 13 bases separates the germline ends of V and J, which lose 6 bases and 8 bases respectively. Counted from cysteine to phenylalanine, this CDR3 has 13 amino acids. The kept DNA is CDR3 alone, 39 bases in frame from the first base. Patients with ophthalmopathy had moderately to severely active disease, with a Clinical Activity Score of 3 or more, a NOSPECS grade of 4 or more, and a disease duration of less than 3 months. Patients with other autoimmune diseases, uncontrolled infections, pregnancy or lactation were excluded. Clinical symptoms, serum thyroxine, TRAb, thyroid ultrasound and orbital computed tomography were used for diagnosis. PBMCs were isolated from 10 ml of fresh peripheral blood by Ficoll-Paque density gradient centrifugation. Total RNA was extracted using Trizol reagent, and RNA quality was checked on an Agilent 2100 Bioanalyzer.

TCR beta CDR3 regions were amplified from RNA transcripts for repertoire sequencing. The first round of RT-PCR was done with HTBI primers and the Qiagen OneStep RT-PCR kit, and was followed by a second round of multiplex PCR, then size selection and purification. Libraries were sequenced on an Illumina HiSeq2000 using paired-end 100 bp reads. Per the authors' processing: SOAPnuke was used for read processing, and reads with adapters, uncalled bases, a mean Phred below 15, or no exact constant-primer or identifier match were discarded. COPE v1.2.5 was used to merge the high-quality paired reads. Each unique nucleotide sequence was defined as a clonotype, and clonotypes were aligned to IMGT TRB V, D and J references with MiTCR v1.1. Analysis was restricted to V-J combinations with a frequency above 0.0001, which covered 99.2% of repertoires. A TCR clonal expansion and chaos score per V-J combination was defined as the ratio of F50 clonal expansion to chaos observed in the TCRdist matrix. Welch's t-statistics and random forest were used to narrow the features down to about twelve V-J combinations, which were then fed into a naive Bayes classifier. The similarity between thyroid and blood repertoires was quantified using the Morisita-Horn index. TCRdb redid the processing of the public reads, applying fastp at Q25 and MiXCR, and retained in-frame beta chains. Each CDR3 protein appears once, grouped with its most common genes and DNA. The V and J calls and clone size come from TCRdb's table, not from the authors' own analysis. Counted in this sample were approximately 210,000 distinct CDR3 sequences; around 30% of them appeared once. The ten biggest clones cover approximately 9.6% of the sample.

The paper's findings and limits, for the study overall: No statistical method was used to set the sample size in advance, and the investigators knew which group each participant was assigned to. Most expanded thyroid clonotypes with frequency above 0.001 were also detected in blood, suggesting blood repertoires may reflect the thyroid immune response. In validation, the model predicted ophthalmopathy progression with more than 70% sensitivity and about 73% specificity; roughly eleven predicted patients were CT-confirmed with GO in a median of approximately six months. In cross-validation, the 13-signature model distinguished ophthalmopathy from stable hyperthyroidism with nearly 90% sensitivity and about 81% specificity, while in the test set the corresponding values were around 79% and 71%.

The sequence is built from TRBV7-2 and TRBJ2-2, with the D segment identity uncertain. The sample consisted of peripheral blood. The receptor was derived from a man between 50 and 59 years old with Graves' ophthalmopathy. Donor details come from another sample of the same person, matched by shared clones. The CDR3 loop reads CASRRLGSGELFF. The nucleotide sequence reads TGTGCCAGCAGGCGCCTAGGTTCTGGGGAGCTGTTTTTT.